The entry below describes one T cell receptor beta chain. As yet, its antigen is unknown. This table comes from immunoSEQ multiplex PCR, and its TCRdb copy is limited to in-frame clones, with some not included. The sample has about 24,000 clones, approximately 77% seen once; the top ten hold roughly 19%. Described time point: cycle 4 day 1 (C4D1), after 6 weeks of nivolumab. All patients experienced relapse after autologous stem cell transplantation, and brentuximab vedotin exposure was variable. Trimming took off 2 bases at V and 0 bases at J, with 11 bases between the two ends. The CDR3 is 15 amino acids. CDR1 KGHSH and CDR2 LQKENI come from the germline V gene. These data are taken from a study of PD-1 blockade in classical Hodgkin lymphoma. General study findings and limits: Healthy donors reportedly exceeded newly diagnosed patients in baseline TCR diversity. Underlying causes for the observed repertoire differences were not defined, possibly disease activity or prior therapy. The authors excluded patients who started nivolumab under 1 year after ASCT. For complete responders, baseline diversity was comparable to that of newly diagnosed patients.

The chain combines TRBV18 with TRBJ2-7; D not resolved. The material was peripheral blood mononuclear cells (PBMCs), obtained before the fourth cycle of nivolumab. The source is a human donor with classical Hodgkin lymphoma. The CDR3 bases are TGTGCCAGCTCACCATCCACCGGTCTCTCCTACGAGCAGTACTTC. As protein: CASSPSTGLSYEQYF.